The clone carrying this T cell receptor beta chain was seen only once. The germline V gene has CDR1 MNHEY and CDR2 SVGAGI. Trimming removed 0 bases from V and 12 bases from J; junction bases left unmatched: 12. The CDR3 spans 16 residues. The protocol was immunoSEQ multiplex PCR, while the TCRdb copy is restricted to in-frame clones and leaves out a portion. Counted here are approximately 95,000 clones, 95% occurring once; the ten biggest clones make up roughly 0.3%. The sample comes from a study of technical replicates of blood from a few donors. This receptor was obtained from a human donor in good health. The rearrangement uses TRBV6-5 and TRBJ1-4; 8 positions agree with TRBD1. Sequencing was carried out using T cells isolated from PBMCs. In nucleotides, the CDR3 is TGTGCCAGCAGTTACTCCTCACAGGGGGGGGGAGGGCAACTGTTTTTT. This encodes CASSYSSQGGGGQLFF.